This T cell receptor (beta chain) came from a study of blood T cells in healthy people across ages. Study results and caveats: The unsorted PBMCs prevented any conclusive comparison of naive versus antigen-experienced cells. With naive T cell percentage, TCR beta diversity showed a strong correlation.

Per individual sample, total RNA of at least 6 micrograms was extracted. A second about 6 to 11 cycle PCR used barcoded and J-beta primers. The template-switch adaptor was a 5' adaptor with 12 random nucleotides. It tagged each cDNA molecule. TCRdb recomputed calls from the 5' RACE reads with MiXCR, one row per CDR3 protein. The sample carries under 2,000,000 distinct CDR3 sequences, around 50% recorded once. CDR1 LGHNA and CDR2 YSLEER come from the germline V gene. The CDR3 sequence is 14 residues long. V lost 4 bases and J lost 9, with 16 bases in between. About this clonotype itself: Its antigen is not identified.

The source is a woman aged 40 to 50 in good health. The sequenced sample was blood. The rearrangement joins TRBV4-3 to TRBJ2-1; D may match TRBD1 or TRBD2 (6 bases each). The CDR3 DNA follows: TGCGCCAGCAGCCCTTGGGGGGCGGCTACTGAGCAGTTCTTC. This translates into CASSPWGAATEQFF.